This T cell receptor (beta chain) comes out of a study of shared clonotypes between healthy human individuals. General study points: In several donors, around 5.5% of naive CD4 clonotypes appeared in common.

On this clone: Antigen: not known.

Generated by immunoSEQ multiplex PCR, the TCRdb table keeps only in-frame clones and is missing some. The data show more than 1.2 million clones, approximately 98.5% seen once. The germline CDR1 and CDR2 sequences are SGHRS and YFSETQ. The CDR3 runs 18 residues. J was trimmed by 0 bases and V by 0 bases; bases with no gene match: 4. The chain couples TRBV5-1 to TRBJ2-2; 11 bases are shared with TRBD2. The origin of this receptor is a man between 25 and 39 years old in good health. The sequencing sample was made of naive CD4+ T cells sorted from blood. Subset noted: CD45RA+ positively selected. CDR3 coding DNA: TGCGCCAGCAGCTTGGCCCTACTAGCGGGGGCGAACACCGGGGAGCTGTTTTTT. It specifies CASSLALLAGANTGELFF. The full variable domain, completed using reference TRBV5-1 and TRBJ2-2, is KAGVTQTPRYLIKTRGQQVTLSCSPISGHRSVSWYQQTPGQGLQFLFEYFSETQRNKGNFPGRFSGRQFSNSRSEMNVSTLELGDSALYLCASSLALLAGANTGELFFGEGSRLTVL.